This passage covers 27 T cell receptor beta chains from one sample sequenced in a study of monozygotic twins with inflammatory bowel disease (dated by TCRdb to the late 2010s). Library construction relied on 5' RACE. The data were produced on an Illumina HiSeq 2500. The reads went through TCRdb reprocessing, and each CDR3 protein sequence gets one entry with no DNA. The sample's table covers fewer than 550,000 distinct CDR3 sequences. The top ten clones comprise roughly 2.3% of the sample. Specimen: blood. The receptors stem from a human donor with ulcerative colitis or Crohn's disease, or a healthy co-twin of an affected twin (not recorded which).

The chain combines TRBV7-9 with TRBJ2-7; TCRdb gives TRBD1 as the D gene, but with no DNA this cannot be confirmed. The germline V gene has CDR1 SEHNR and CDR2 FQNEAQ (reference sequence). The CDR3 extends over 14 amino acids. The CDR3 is CASSWWDRGHEQYF.

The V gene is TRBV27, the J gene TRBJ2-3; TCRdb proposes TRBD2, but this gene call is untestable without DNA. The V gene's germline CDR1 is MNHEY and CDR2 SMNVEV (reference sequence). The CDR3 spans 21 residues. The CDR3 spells CASSPLFPTSGQFASTDTQYF.

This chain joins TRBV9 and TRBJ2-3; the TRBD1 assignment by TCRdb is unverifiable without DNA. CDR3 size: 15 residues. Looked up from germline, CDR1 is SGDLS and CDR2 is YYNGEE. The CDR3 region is CASTLQGASTDTQYF.

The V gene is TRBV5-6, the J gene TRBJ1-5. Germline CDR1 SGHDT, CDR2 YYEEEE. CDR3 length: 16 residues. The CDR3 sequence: CASSPNGRGRNQPQHF. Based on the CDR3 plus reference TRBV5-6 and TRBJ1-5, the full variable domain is DAGVTQSPTHLIKTRGQQVTLRCSPKSGHDTVSWYQQALGQGPQFIFQYYEEEERQRGNFPDRFSGHQFPNYSSELNVNALLLGDSALYLCASSPNGRGRNQPQHFGDGTRLSIL.

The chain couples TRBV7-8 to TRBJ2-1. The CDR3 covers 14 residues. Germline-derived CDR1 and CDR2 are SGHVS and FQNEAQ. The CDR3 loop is CASSEGSSYNEQFF.

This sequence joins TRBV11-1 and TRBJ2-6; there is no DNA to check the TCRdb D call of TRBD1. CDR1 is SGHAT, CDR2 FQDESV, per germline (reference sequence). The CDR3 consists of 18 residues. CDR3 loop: CASSSPGTGLSGANVLTF.

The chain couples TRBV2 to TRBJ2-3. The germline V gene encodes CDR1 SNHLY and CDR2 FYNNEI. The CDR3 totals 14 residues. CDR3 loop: CASSEGAFTDTQYF.

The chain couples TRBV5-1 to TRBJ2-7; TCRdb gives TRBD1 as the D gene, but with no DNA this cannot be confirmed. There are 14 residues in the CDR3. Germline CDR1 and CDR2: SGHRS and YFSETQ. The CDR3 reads CASSLGDRDHEQYF.

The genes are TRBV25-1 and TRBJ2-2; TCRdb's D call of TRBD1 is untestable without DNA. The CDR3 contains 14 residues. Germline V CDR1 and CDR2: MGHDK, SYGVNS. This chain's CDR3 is CASKWYRSTGELFF.

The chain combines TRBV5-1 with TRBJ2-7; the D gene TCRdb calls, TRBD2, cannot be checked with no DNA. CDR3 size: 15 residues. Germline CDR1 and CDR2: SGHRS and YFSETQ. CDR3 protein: CASSAIAGAANEQYF.

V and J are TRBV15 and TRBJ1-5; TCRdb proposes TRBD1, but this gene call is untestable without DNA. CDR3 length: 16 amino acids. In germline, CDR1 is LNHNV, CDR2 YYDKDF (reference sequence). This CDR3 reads CATSRGGASSNQPQHF.

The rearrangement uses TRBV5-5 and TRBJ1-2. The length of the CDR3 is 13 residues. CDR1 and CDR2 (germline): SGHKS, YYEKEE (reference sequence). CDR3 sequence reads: CASSQEGNYGYTF.

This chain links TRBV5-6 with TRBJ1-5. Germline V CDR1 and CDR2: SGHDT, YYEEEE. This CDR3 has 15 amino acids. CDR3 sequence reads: CASSFREGGNQPQHF.

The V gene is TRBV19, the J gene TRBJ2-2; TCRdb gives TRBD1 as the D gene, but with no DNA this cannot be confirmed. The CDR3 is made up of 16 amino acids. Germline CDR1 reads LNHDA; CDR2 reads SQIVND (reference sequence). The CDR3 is CASSIKGQLNTGELFF.

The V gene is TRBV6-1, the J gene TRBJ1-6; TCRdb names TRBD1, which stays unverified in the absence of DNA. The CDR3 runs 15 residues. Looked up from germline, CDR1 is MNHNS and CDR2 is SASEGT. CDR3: CASSEVWQGDSPLHF.

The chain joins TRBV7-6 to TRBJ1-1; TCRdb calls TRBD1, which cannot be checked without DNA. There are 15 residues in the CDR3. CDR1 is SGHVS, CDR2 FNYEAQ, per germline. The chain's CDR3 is CASSDPGTVGGEAFF.

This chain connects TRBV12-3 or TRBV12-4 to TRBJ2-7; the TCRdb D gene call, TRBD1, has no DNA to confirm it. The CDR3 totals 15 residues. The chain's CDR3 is CASSLGGTGTYEQYF.

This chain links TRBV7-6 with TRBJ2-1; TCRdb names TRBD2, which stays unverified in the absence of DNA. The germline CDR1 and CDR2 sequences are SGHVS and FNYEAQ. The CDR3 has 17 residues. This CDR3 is CASSLLPSGTAPNEQFF.

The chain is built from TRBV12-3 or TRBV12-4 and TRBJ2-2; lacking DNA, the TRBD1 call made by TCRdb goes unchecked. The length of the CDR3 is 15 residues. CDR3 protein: CASSAPWQSTGELFF.

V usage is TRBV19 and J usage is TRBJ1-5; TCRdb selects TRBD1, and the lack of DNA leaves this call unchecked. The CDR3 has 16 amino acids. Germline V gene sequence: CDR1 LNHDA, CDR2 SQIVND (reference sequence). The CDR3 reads CASRARDRGSDQPQHF. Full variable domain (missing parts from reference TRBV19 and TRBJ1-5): DGGITQSPKYLFRKEGQNVTLSCEQNLNHDAMYWYRQDPGQGLRLIYYSQIVNDFQKGDIAEGYSVSREKKESFPLTVTSAQKNPTAFYLCASRARDRGSDQPQHFGDGTRLSIL.

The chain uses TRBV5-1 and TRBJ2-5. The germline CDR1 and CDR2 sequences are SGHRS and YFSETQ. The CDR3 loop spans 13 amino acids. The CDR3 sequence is CASSLDLMETQYF.

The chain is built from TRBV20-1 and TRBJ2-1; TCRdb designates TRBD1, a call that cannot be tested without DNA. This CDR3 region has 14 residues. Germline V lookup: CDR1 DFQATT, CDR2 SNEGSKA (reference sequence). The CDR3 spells CSARGRQIYNEQFF.

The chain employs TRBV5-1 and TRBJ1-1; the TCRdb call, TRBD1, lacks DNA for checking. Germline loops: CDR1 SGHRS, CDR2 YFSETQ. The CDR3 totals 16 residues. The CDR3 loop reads CASSFTWGAVNTEAFF.

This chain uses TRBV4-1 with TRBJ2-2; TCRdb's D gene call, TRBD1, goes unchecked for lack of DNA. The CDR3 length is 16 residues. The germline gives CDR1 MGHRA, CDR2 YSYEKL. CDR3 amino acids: CASSPPLGGNTGELFF.

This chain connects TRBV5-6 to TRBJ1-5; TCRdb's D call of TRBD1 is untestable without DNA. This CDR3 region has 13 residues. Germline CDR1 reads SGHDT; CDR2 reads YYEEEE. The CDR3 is CASSRGTDQPQHF.

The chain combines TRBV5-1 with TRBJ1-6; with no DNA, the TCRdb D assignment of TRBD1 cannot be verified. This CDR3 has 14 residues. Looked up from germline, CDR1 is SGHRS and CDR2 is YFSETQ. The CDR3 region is CASSSQGDNSPLHF. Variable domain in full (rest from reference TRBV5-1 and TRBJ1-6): KAGVTQTPRYLIKTRGQQVTLSCSPISGHRSVSWYQQTPGQGLQFLFEYFSETQRNKGNFPGRFSGRQFSNSRSEMNVSTLELGDSALYLCASSSQGDNSPLHFGNGTRLTVT.

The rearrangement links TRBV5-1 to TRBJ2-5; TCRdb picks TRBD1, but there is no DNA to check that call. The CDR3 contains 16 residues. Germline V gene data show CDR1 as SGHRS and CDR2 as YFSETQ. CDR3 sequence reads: CASSLGDSTSQETQYF. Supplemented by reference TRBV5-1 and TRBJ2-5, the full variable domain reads KAGVTQTPRYLIKTRGQQVTLSCSPISGHRSVSWYQQTPGQGLQFLFEYFSETQRNKGNFPGRFSGRQFSNSRSEMNVSTLELGDSALYLCASSLGDSTSQETQYFGPGTRLLVL.